This entry concerns a single T cell receptor (beta chain). This record comes from a study of blood T cell repertoires in COVID-19. Study context: Acute and convalescent COVID-19 specimens originated in the United States, Italy and Spain. T cells, B-cell-depleted T cells, or PBMCs provided the cDNA or gDNA that served as material.

This CDR3 is built from 11 residues. Germline CDR1 reads DFQATT; CDR2 reads SNEGSKA (reference sequence). Trimming took off 2 bases at V and 12 bases at J, with 10 bases between the two ends. Under the authors' procedure: Using reference gene primer amplification, nucleated cell counts were estimated. Repertoires were generated with immunoSEQ multiplex PCR, while TCRdb's copy carries only in-frame clones and drops some. The V and J calls and clone size were taken over from that table, and D and trimming were inferred from the DNA. The data hold some 170,000 clones, with roughly 82% observed a single time.

The clonotype originates from a woman aged 70-85 years with acute or convalescent COVID-19. Material for sequencing was peripheral blood. The chain combines TRBV20-1 with TRBJ1-4, with D possibly matching TRBD1 (6 bases). CDR3 loop: CSARPGVELFF. The DNA for the CDR3 is TGCAGTGCTAGACCAGGGGTAGAACTGTTTTTT.